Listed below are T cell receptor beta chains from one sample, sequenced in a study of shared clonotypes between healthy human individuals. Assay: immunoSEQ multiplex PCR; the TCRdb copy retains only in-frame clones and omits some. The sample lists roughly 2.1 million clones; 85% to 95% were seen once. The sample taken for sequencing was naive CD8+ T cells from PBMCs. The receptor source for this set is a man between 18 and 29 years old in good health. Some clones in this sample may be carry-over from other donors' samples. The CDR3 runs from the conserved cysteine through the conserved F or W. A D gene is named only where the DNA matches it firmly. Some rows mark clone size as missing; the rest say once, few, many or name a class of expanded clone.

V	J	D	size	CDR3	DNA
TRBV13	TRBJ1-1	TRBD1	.	CASSPETGRTEAFF	TGTGCCAGCAGCCCAGAGACAGGGAGAACTGAAGCTTTCTTT
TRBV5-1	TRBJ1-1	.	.	CASSVNNGNTEAFF	TGCGCCAGCAGCGTTAACAATGGGAACACTGAAGCTTTCTTT
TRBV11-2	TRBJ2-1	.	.	CASSFSWPGNEQFF	TGTGCCAGCAGCTTTTCCTGGCCGGGGAATGAGCAGTTCTTC
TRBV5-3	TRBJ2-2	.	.	CARSLVCRENTGELFF	TGTGCCAGAAGCTTGGTGTGCAGGGAGAACACCGGGGAGCTGTTTTTT
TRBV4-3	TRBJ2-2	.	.	CASSQDGRRMNTGELFF	TGCGCCAGCAGCCAAGATGGGCGGCGGATGAACACCGGGGAGCTGTTTTTT
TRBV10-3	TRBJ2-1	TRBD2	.	CAISDPAGSSYNEQFF	TGTGCCATCAGTGACCCAGCGGGGAGCTCCTACAATGAGCAGTTCTTC
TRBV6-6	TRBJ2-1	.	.	CASSGPTNEQFF	TGTGCCAGCAGTGGACCCACCAATGAGCAGTTCTTC
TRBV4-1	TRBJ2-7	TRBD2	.	CASSQEQLARSYEQYF	TGCGCCAGCAGCCAAGAACAACTAGCGAGATCCTACGAGCAGTACTTC
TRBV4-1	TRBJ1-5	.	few	CASSQVAGNQPQHF	TGCGCCAGCAGCCAAGTTGCAGGGAATCAGCCCCAGCATTTT
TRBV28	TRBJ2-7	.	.	CASRGDSSYEQYF	TGTGCCAGCCGGGGGGACAGCTCCTACGAGCAGTACTTC
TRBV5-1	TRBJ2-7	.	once	CASSLVPGSSSYEQYF	TGCGCCAGCAGCTTGGTCCCAGGGTCCTCCTCCTACGAGCAGTACTTC
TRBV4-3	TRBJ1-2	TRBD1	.	CASSQDRTGGAEGYTF	TGCGCCAGCAGCCAAGATCGGACAGGGGGCGCGGAGGGCTACACCTTC
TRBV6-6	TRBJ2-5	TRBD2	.	CASTSLAGMETQYF	TGTGCCAGCACTTCACTAGCGGGAATGGAGACCCAGTACTTC
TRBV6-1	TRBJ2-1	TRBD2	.	CASSGGLAANNEQFF	TGTGCCAGCAGTGGGGGACTAGCGGCCAACAATGAGCAGTTCTTC
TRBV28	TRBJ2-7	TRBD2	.	CASSLRGSFEQYF	TGTGCCAGCAGTTTACGCGGGAGTTTCGAGCAGTACTTC
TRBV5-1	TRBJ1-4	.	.	CASSSGLGAGTNEKLFF	TGCGCCAGCAGCTCAGGTCTCGGGGCAGGGACTAATGAAAAACTGTTTTTT
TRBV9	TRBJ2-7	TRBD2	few	CASSPGGSSYEQYF	TGTGCCAGCAGCCCCGGGGGGTCCTCCTACGAGCAGTACTTC
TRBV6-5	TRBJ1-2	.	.	CASSSDSPYGYTF	TGTGCCAGCAGTTCGGACAGTCCATATGGCTACACCTTC
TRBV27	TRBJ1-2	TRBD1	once	CASSLTGQVNYGYTF	TGTGCCAGCAGTTTAACCGGACAGGTAAACTATGGCTACACCTTC
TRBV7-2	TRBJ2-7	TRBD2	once	CASSPLAGGYEQYF	TGTGCCAGCAGCCCCTTAGCGGGAGGCTACGAGCAGTACTTC
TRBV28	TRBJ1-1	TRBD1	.	CASSYSDRGEAFF	TGTGCCAGCAGCTACTCAGACAGGGGTGAAGCTTTCTTT
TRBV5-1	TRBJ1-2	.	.	CASSLEAPSFNYGYTF	TGCGCCAGCAGCTTGGAGGCGCCCTCCTTTAACTATGGCTACACCTTC
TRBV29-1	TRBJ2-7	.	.	CSALGGNFYEQYF	TGCAGCGCCCTAGGGGGAAACTTTTACGAGCAGTACTTC
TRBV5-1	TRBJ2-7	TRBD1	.	CASSARQGFSYEQYF	TGCGCCAGCAGTGCAAGACAGGGCTTCTCCTACGAGCAGTACTTC
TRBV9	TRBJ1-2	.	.	CASSVAGTPDFGYTF	TGTGCCAGCAGCGTAGCCGGGACACCTGACTTTGGCTACACCTTC
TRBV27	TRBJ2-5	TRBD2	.	CASSPLGAGGEVPEEETQYF	TGTGCCAGCAGTCCTTTAGGGGCGGGGGGAGAGGTTCCTGAGGAAGAGACCCAGTACTTC
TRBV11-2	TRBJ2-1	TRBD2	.	CASSLSSGRLTDEQFF	TGTGCCAGCAGCCTGAGCAGCGGGAGACTTACGGATGAGCAGTTCTTC
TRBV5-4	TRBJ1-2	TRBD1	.	CASSRLDWDRGDGYTF	TGTGCCAGCAGCCGATTGGATTGGGACAGGGGGGATGGCTACACCTTC
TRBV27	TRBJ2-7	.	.	CASSFSVATGEQYF	TGTGCCAGCAGTTTTTCGGTCGCCACGGGGGAGCAGTACTTC
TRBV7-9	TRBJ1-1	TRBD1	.	CASSPRGQARNTEAFF	TGTGCCAGCAGCCCTAGGGGACAGGCCCGGAACACTGAAGCTTTCTTT
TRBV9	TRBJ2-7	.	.	CASSEGGTQYEQYF	TGTGCCAGCAGCGAGGGGGGGACCCAATACGAGCAGTACTTC
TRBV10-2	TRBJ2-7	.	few	CASSPINEQYF	TGCGCCAGCAGCCCCATTAACGAGCAGTACTTC
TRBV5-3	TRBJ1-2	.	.	CARSLAPGESGYTF	TGTGCCAGAAGCTTGGCCCCAGGGGAGAGTGGCTACACCTTC
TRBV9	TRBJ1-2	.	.	CASSVGGDSYGYTF	TGTGCCAGCAGCGTAGGGGGAGACAGCTATGGCTACACCTTC
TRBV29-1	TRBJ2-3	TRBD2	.	CSVLPTSERDTQYF	TGCAGCGTCCTCCCCACTAGCGAGCGCGATACGCAGTATTTT
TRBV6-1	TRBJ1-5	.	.	CASSGTPRNQPQHF	TGTGCCAGCAGTGGGACCCCACGGAATCAGCCCCAGCATTTT
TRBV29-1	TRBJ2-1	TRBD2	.	CSSRRTSGSLGSYNEQFF	TGCAGCTCTCGCCGGACTAGCGGGAGTTTAGGGTCCTACAATGAGCAGTTCTTC
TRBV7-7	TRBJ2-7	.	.	CASSLELGAYEQYF	TGTGCCAGCAGCTTAGAGCTCGGGGCCTACGAGCAGTACTTC